These 28 T cell receptor beta chains were all obtained from the same sample, sequenced in a study of T cell responses to AZD1222 COVID-19 vaccine. Sequencing used immunoSEQ multiplex PCR; TCRdb keeps in-frame clones, though not all of them. Of approximately 150,000 clones listed, roughly 93% were seen once; the top ten hold about 1.8%. The source was peripheral blood, collected 28 days after the second AZD1222 dose. The receptor source for this set is an adult who received the AZD1222 COVID-19 vaccine.

Of note for this clone: A junction boundary mismatches the germline segment, possibly from a read error. The chain is built from TRBV5-1 and TRBJ1-1; D is perhaps TRBD1 (5 bases). The CDR3 has 14 residues. From germline, CDR1 is SGHRS and CDR2 YFSETQ. The CDR3, as DNA: TGCGCCAGCAGCTTGGGATCCGGGGCGACTGAAACTTTCTTT. It is translated as CASSLGSGATETFF.

This sequence joins TRBV28 and TRBJ1-5; 8 bases map to TRBD1. In germline, CDR1 is MDHEN, CDR2 SYDVKM. V trimming: 5 bases; J trimming: 4 bases; junction bases outside the gene matches: 7. The CDR3 totals 15 residues. The CDR3 here is CASSKDRALNQPQHF. CDR3 DNA sequence: TGTGCCAGCAGTAAGGACAGGGCTCTTAATCAGCCCCAGCATTTT.

The rearrangement uses TRBV7-9 and TRBJ1-5; D not certain. CDR1 and CDR2 (germline): SEHNR, FQNEAQ (reference sequence). V was pared by 5 bases and J by 7 bases, with 12 bases between. The CDR3 has 13 amino acids. This CDR3 reads CASSPEVGQPQHF. DNA for the CDR3: TGTGCCAGCAGCCCTGAGGTGGGGCAGCCCCAGCATTTT.

This rearrangement joins TRBV6-5 to TRBJ2-7, with no clear D. Germline-derived CDR1 and CDR2 are MNHEY and SVGAGI. V was clipped by 0 bases and J by 4 bases, with 10 bases between them. The length of the CDR3 is 14 residues. The DNA for the CDR3 is TGTGCCAGCAGTTACTCGAGTAGTTCGTACGAGCAGTACTTC. This sequence encodes CASSYSSSSYEQYF.

The table lists this clone with a few counts. The CDR3 region has the DNA TGTGCCACCATGAGGGGGGTGAACACTGAAGCTTTCTTT. This encodes CATMRGVNTEAFF. The chain uses TRBV7-9 and TRBJ1-1, with D maybe TRBD1 (6 bases). CDR3 length equals 13 residues. Germline V CDR1 and CDR2: SEHNR, FQNEAQ (reference sequence). Trimming removed 10 bases from V and 0 bases from J, with 12 bases in between.

This clone was seen a single time. This chain connects TRBV6-5 to TRBJ2-5, with a weak D call TRBD2 (5 bases). The germline V gene encodes CDR1 MNHEY and CDR2 SVGAGI. Trimming cost V 0 bases and J 1 base, with 9 bases left between them. The CDR3 consists of 15 residues. The CDR3 reads CASSYSAGLQETQYF. The CDR3 bases are TGTGCCAGCAGTTACTCGGCCGGACTCCAAGAGACCCAGTACTTC.

The gene calls are TRBV11-3 and TRBJ2-2; D possibly corresponds to TRBD2 (6 bases). The CDR3 spans 15 residues. CDR1 is SGHNT and CDR2 is YENEEA in the germline V gene. The V gene lost 5 bases and the J gene lost 1 base, with 11 bases spanning the gap. The CDR3 DNA is TGTGCCAGCAGCCTGGGGCGGGGGAACACCGGGGAGCTGTTTTTT. This gives the protein CASSLGRGNTGELFF.

The chain couples TRBV7-9 to TRBJ1-4, with D unresolved. CDR1 SEHNR and CDR2 FQNEAQ come from the germline V gene (reference sequence). The CDR3 totals 17 residues. Trimming removed 5 bases at V and 4 bases at J, with 20 bases between. CDR3 sequence: CASSPAKGWGFNEKLFF. DNA for the CDR3: TGTGCCAGCAGCCCGGCCAAGGGCTGGGGTTTTAATGAAAAACTGTTTTTT.

CDR3 protein: CASSLGQVSGLDTQYF. The DNA of the CDR3 is TGTGCCAGCAGCTTAGGGCAAGTCTCGGGGTTGGATACGCAGTATTTT. The chain couples TRBV11-3 to TRBJ2-3, with D tentatively TRBD2 (5 bases). Germline lookup yields CDR1 SGHNT and CDR2 YENEEA. Trimming shortened V by 1 base and J by 6 bases, and 17 bases separated the two germline ends. The CDR3 sequence is 16 residues long. The full variable domain, with the rest looked up from reference TRBV11-3 and TRBJ2-3, is EAGVVQSPRYKIIEKKQPVAFWCNPISGHNTLYWYLQNLGQGPELLIRYENEEAVDDSQLPKDRFSAERLKGVDSTLKIQPAELGDSAVYLCASSLGQVSGLDTQYFGPGTRLTVL.

The chain links TRBV5-6 to TRBJ2-3; D may be TRBD2 (7 bases). This CDR3 contains 13 residues. Germline V lookup: CDR1 SGHDT, CDR2 YYEEEE. Trimming stripped 3 bases from V and 10 bases from J, with 15 bases between. The CDR3 region has the DNA TGTGCCAGCAGCTCCCCCGGAGGGGGGGCGCAGTATTTT. Its translation is CASSSPGGGAQYF.

This clone came up once. The gene calls are TRBV5-1 and TRBJ2-1; no definite D call. Germline CDR1 reads SGHRS; CDR2 reads YFSETQ. The CDR3 runs to 16 residues. The V end lost 0 bases, the J end lost 0 bases, and 10 bases lay between the germline ends. The chain's CDR3 is CASSLEVGSSYNEQFF. The CDR3 DNA reads TGCGCCAGCAGCTTGGAAGTAGGCAGCTCCTACAATGAGCAGTTCTTC. The complete variable domain, with remaining parts taken from reference TRBV5-1 and TRBJ2-1, reads KAGVTQTPRYLIKTRGQQVTLSCSPISGHRSVSWYQQTPGQGLQFLFEYFSETQRNKGNFPGRFSGRQFSNSRSEMNVSTLELGDSALYLCASSLEVGSSYNEQFFGPGTRLTVL.

Only a few counts were recorded for this clone. CDR3 sequence reads: CASSVIWGTEAFF. The CDR3 bases are TGCGCCAGCAGTGTAATATGGGGAACTGAAGCTTTCTTT. The chain is built from TRBV10-2 and TRBJ1-1; D is undetermined. V lost 4 bases to trimming and J lost 5 bases, with 11 bases between them. The germline CDR1 and CDR2 sequences are WSHSY and SAAADI. The CDR3 has 13 residues.

This clone has only a few counts. The chain joins TRBV19 to TRBJ2-7; 11 nucleotides line up with TRBD1. The V gene's germline CDR1 is LNHDA and CDR2 SQIVND (reference sequence). The CDR3 is 16 residues long. V was clipped by 3 bases and J by 2 bases; unmatched bases: 6. The CDR3 DNA sequence: TGTGCCAGTAGTATTCTCGGGACAGGGGGTCCCTACGAGCAGTACTTC. Its translation: CASSILGTGGPYEQYF.

The chain links TRBV6-6 to TRBJ1-3; 7 nucleotides match TRBD1. The J segment lost 2 bases and the V segment lost 3 bases, leaving 4 bases of the junction unmatched. Germline CDR1 and CDR2: MNHNY and SVGAGI (reference sequence). This CDR3 is built from 15 residues. The CDR3 DNA is TGTGCCAGCAGTTATTCGGGACAGACTGGAAACACCATATATTTT. Its translation: CASSYSGQTGNTIYF.

The genes are TRBV2 and TRBJ1-1; D might be TRBD1 (5 bases). Germline V gene lookup returns CDR1 SNHLY and CDR2 FYNNEI. With 3 bases removed from V and 0 bases from J, the gap between germline ends came to 11 bases. The CDR3 has 15 residues. The CDR3 DNA reads as TGTGCCAGCAGTGAGACGGGACGGATGAACACTGAAGCTTTCTTT. Its protein product is CASSETGRMNTEAFF.

The chain recombines TRBV29-1 with TRBJ2-3; D is perhaps TRBD1 or TRBD2 (5 bases each). The CDR3 is 11 residues long. Per the germline V gene, CDR1 is SQVTM and CDR2 is ANQGSEA. Trimming left V 8 bases short and J 9 bases short, with 15 bases between. CDR3 sequence reads: CSPRWGTTQYF. The CDR3 nucleotides read TGCAGCCCCCGATGGGGGACGACGCAGTATTTT.

CDR3 protein: CASSLSKNQPQHF. CDR3 nucleotide sequence: TGTGCCAGCAGCTTGAGCAAGAATCAGCCCCAGCATTTT. The J gene is TRBJ1-5, the V gene TRBV7-2, with no clear D. The CDR3 totals 13 residues. Germline V lookup: CDR1 SGHTA, CDR2 FQGNSA. Trimming removed 3 bases from V and 4 bases from J, with 7 bases in between.

The chain uses TRBV29-1 and TRBJ1-1, with D possibly matching TRBD1 (5 bases). CDR3 length equals 11 residues. Germline assignment: CDR1 SQVTM and CDR2 ANQGSEA. The ends were cut back, 7 bases at V and 3 bases at J, with 9 bases in the middle. The CDR3 protein is CSAGGDTEAFF. CDR3 coding DNA: TGCAGCGCGGGGGGGGACACTGAAGCTTTCTTT.

The genes are TRBV5-1 and TRBJ1-6; 7 positions agree with TRBD1. Germline V gene sequence: CDR1 SGHRS, CDR2 YFSETQ. The CDR3 runs 14 residues. With 2 bases clipped from V and 7 bases from J, the junction kept 3 bases outside the gene matches. Here the CDR3 DNA reads TGCGCCAGCAGCTTTAGACAGGGAAATTCACCCCTCCACTTT. Protein product: CASSFRQGNSPLHF.

The chain employs TRBV29-1 and TRBJ2-1, with 8 positions matching TRBD2. The CDR3 covers 14 residues. CDR1 and CDR2 (germline): SQVTM, ANQGSEA. CDR3 region: CSSTHPGGMNEQFF. As DNA, the CDR3 is TGCAGTTCAACCCATCCGGGGGGGATGAATGAGCAGTTCTTC.

The chain joins TRBV18 to TRBJ2-7, with D hard to call. This CDR3 comprises 17 residues. The germline CDR1 and CDR2 sequences are KGHSH and LQKENI. Trimming took off 1 base at V and 2 bases at J, with 18 bases between the two ends. The CDR3 loop reads CASSPQHDPGSTYEQYF. The CDR3 DNA reads as TGTGCCAGCTCACCACAGCACGACCCGGGTTCAACCTACGAGCAGTACTTC.

The chain couples TRBV11-2 to TRBJ2-2; perhaps TRBD2 as D (5 bases). Trimming removed 7 bases at V and 8 bases at J, with 11 bases between. The CDR3 sequence is 12 residues long. In germline, CDR1 is SGHAT, CDR2 FQNNGV. The DNA of the CDR3 is TGTGCCAGCACGCAGACGGGGGGGGAGCTGTTTTTT. It codes for CASTQTGGELFF.

The chain uses TRBV15 and TRBJ1-1, with no clear D. The CDR3 totals 14 residues. Germline CDR1 is LNHNV and CDR2 is YYDKDF (reference sequence). V was trimmed by 3 bases and J by 0 bases, leaving 8 bases between them. As DNA, the CDR3 is TGTGCCACCAGCAGCAATGGCATGAACACTGAAGCTTTCTTT. It specifies CATSSNGMNTEAFF.

V and J are TRBV5-1 and TRBJ1-6; possibly TRBD1 for D (5 bases). Germline values: CDR1 SGHRS, CDR2 YFSETQ. This CDR3 region has 16 residues. Deletions cut 7 bases from V and 0 bases from J, with 14 bases between. DNA of the CDR3: TGCGCCAGCTCCCGGGACTCGAGCTCCTATAATTCACCCCTCCACTTT. Translation: CASSRDSSSYNSPLHF.

The chain is built from TRBV6-1 and TRBJ1-2, with a weak D call TRBD1 (5 bases). In germline, CDR1 is MNHNS, CDR2 SASEGT. The CDR3 covers 15 residues. V was pared by 2 bases and J by 2 bases, with 12 bases between. The CDR3: CASSEQGKGNYGYTF. Written as DNA, the CDR3 is TGTGCCAGCAGTGAACAGGGCAAAGGGAACTATGGCTACACCTTC.

The chain employs TRBV6-8 and TRBJ1-6, with 8 bases aligning to TRBD1. This CDR3 comprises 16 residues. The V segment lost 8 bases and the J segment 10 bases; nucleotides outside the gene matches: 16. Germline values: CDR1 MNHGY, CDR2 SAAAGT. The CDR3 DNA is TGTGCCAGCCGCAAACCCCGACAGGGGCAGGACTCACCCCTCCACTTT. It codes for CASRKPRQGQDSPLHF.

The V gene is TRBV24-1, the J gene TRBJ2-3; 10 nucleotides align to TRBD2. The CDR3 is 14 residues long. Per germline, CDR1 KGHDR and CDR2 SFDVKD. Trimming removed 3 bases from V and 6 bases from J; junction bases left unmatched: 2. Here the CDR3 reads CATSDQGLADTQYF. CDR3 sequence (DNA): TGTGCCACCAGTGATCAGGGACTAGCGGATACGCAGTATTTT.

The CDR3 spells CASSIAAGSTEAFF. The CDR3 nucleotides read TGTGCCAGTAGTATAGCGGCCGGAAGTACGGAAGCTTTCTTT. The V gene is TRBV19, the J gene TRBJ1-1; D ambiguous. The V and J ends lost 1 base and 8 bases respectively, with 14 bases between them. Germline CDR1 reads LNHDA; CDR2 reads SQIVND (reference sequence). This CDR3 has 14 residues.